This passage covers 28 T cell receptor beta chains from one sample sequenced in a study of T cells after yellow fever vaccination. TCRdb re-derived calls from the 5' RACE reads in MiXCR, one entry per CDR3 protein. This sample has 300,000 to 400,000 distinct CDR3 sequences, with about 8.3% found just once. Specimen: PBMCs, collected around 45 days after the first yellow fever vaccination. The receptors derive from a man aged 18 to 29 who received the YFV17D yellow fever vaccine.

This chain uses TRBV7-9 with TRBJ1-1, with a tentative D call TRBD1 (6 bases). Germline V CDR1 and CDR2: SEHNR, FQNEAQ (reference sequence). The CDR3 length is 13 residues. Trimming stripped 6 bases from V and 3 bases from J, with 11 bases between. Written as DNA, the CDR3 is TGTGCCAGCAGTTCACAGGGATACACTGAAGCTTTCTTT. Encoded protein: CASSSQGYTEAFF.

The sample holds a few counts of this clonotype. The chain carries TRBV19 and TRBJ1-5; TRBD1 matches 8 bases. CDR3 length: 13 amino acids. Per germline, CDR1 LNHDA and CDR2 SQIVND (reference sequence). V was pared by 5 bases and J by 7 bases, with 4 bases of the junction left unmatched. The CDR3 protein is CASSYDRGQPQHF. The DNA of the CDR3 is TGTGCCAGTAGTTATGACAGGGGACAGCCCCAGCATTTT. The complete variable domain, with remaining parts taken from reference TRBV19 and TRBJ1-5, reads DGGITQSPKYLFRKEGQNVTLSCEQNLNHDAMYWYRQDPGQGLRLIYYSQIVNDFQKGDIAEGYSVSREKKESFPLTVTSAQKNPTAFYLCASSYDRGQPQHFGDGTRLSIL.

This clonotype was seen more than once but under ten times. V and J are TRBV5-1 and TRBJ2-1; 11 positions agree with TRBD2. The V and J ends lost 4 bases and 7 bases, in that order; junction bases with no gene match: 10. This CDR3 is 16 amino acids long. In germline, CDR1 is SGHRS, CDR2 YFSETQ. CDR3 in DNA: TGCGCCAGCAGCCCACCCTTTAGCGGGGGGGCGAATGAGCAGTTCTTC. It translates to CASSPPFSGGANEQFF.

The gene calls are TRBV29-1 and TRBJ2-5, with 8 bases lining up with TRBD2. Looked up from germline, CDR1 is SQVTM and CDR2 is ANQGSEA. CDR3 length equals 13 residues. V shed 6 bases and J 4 bases; nucleotides not matched to a gene: 7. The CDR3 coding sequence is TGCAGCGTGATTAGCGGGGTTCTAGAGACCCAGTACTTC. It translates to CSVISGVLETQYF. Full variable domain (missing parts from reference TRBV29-1 and TRBJ2-5): SAVISQKPSRDICQRGTSLTIQCQVDSQVTMMFWYRQQPGQSLTLIATANQGSEATYESGFVIDKFPISRPNLTFSTLTVSNMSPEDSSIYLCSVISGVLETQYFGPGTRLLVL.

This clonotype was seen a handful of times. The J gene is TRBJ1-2, the V gene TRBV20-1; 11 bases line up with TRBD1. Germline V gene sequence: CDR1 DFQATT, CDR2 SNEGSKA (reference sequence). The V gene end was trimmed by 2 bases and the J gene end by 2 bases; junction bases not matched to a gene: 4. The CDR3 runs 15 residues. The CDR3 sequence: CSARIRTGGNYGYTF. Written as DNA, the CDR3 is TGCAGTGCTAGAATCCGGACAGGGGGCAACTATGGCTACACCTTC.

The chain joins TRBV7-2 to TRBJ2-7, with TRBD1 matching 7 bases. The CDR3 length is 17 residues. Germline CDR1 and CDR2: SGHTA and FQGNSA. V gave up 1 base and J gave up 0 bases; unmatched junction bases: 9. The CDR3 is CASSLGTTGIPSYEQYF. The CDR3 bases are TGTGCCAGCAGCTTAGGGACGACAGGGATCCCCTCCTACGAGCAGTACTTC.

This clonotype was seen more than once but under ten times. The J gene is TRBJ1-2, the V gene TRBV20-1; 10 positions match TRBD1. The CDR3 is made up of 12 amino acids. Germline V CDR1 and CDR2: DFQATT, SNEGSKA (reference sequence). The CDR3 DNA reads as TGCAGGTCCGGGACAGGGGATTATGGCTACACCTTC. It translates to CRSGTGDYGYTF.

The chain employs TRBV18 and TRBJ2-6; 9 nucleotides line up with TRBD1. Trimming at V came to 3 bases and at J to 4 bases, leaving 4 bases not matched to a gene. Germline V gives CDR1 KGHSH, CDR2 LQKENI. CDR3 length equals 16 residues. CDR3 in amino acids: CASSPNRGRGANVLTF. CDR3 DNA sequence: TGTGCCAGCTCACCGAACAGGGGGCGCGGGGCCAACGTCCTGACTTTC.

This clonotype was seen a handful of times. This rearrangement joins TRBV4-3 to TRBJ1-5; 10 bases fit TRBD1. CDR1 is LGHNA and CDR2 is YSLEER in the germline V gene. With 0 bases clipped from V and 4 bases from J, the junction kept 3 bases outside the gene matches. The CDR3 consists of 16 residues. CDR3 protein: CASSQELDRGNQPQHF. The CDR3 coding sequence is TGCGCCAGCAGCCAAGAATTGGACAGGGGGAATCAGCCCCAGCATTTT.

The rearrangement joins TRBV6-2 or TRBV6-3 to TRBJ2-1, with a weak D call TRBD1 (6 bases). CDR3 length: 15 amino acids. V was trimmed by 3 bases and J by 1 base, leaving 10 bases between them. Germline CDR1 is MNHEY and CDR2 is SVGEGT. The CDR3 sequence is CASSYHRESYNEQFF. DNA of the CDR3: TGTGCCAGCAGTTATCACAGGGAATCCTACAATGAGCAGTTCTTC.

As DNA, the CDR3 is TGTGCCAGCACCGCTGGCGGGTCATTCTCTGGAAACACCATATATTTT. It codes for CASTAGGSFSGNTIYF. The V call is TRBV28, the J call TRBJ1-3; D not certain. Germline CDR1 is MDHEN and CDR2 is SYDVKM. This CDR3 spans 16 amino acids. Trimming pared 7 bases from V and 0 bases from J, leaving 16 bases between.

This clonotype showed up many times. This chain uses TRBV24-1 with TRBJ2-1, with a weak D call TRBD2 (6 bases). Trimming cost V 2 bases and J 5 bases, with 18 bases left between them. This CDR3 has 17 amino acids. The germline V gene encodes CDR1 KGHDR and CDR2 SFDVKD. In DNA form, the CDR3 reads TGTGCCACCAGTGATTCCAGGTGGAGGGACCGAGACAATGAGCAGTTCTTC. This sequence encodes CATSDSRWRDRDNEQFF.

The CDR3 region is CASSVDRLRNTIYF. Written as DNA, the CDR3 is TGTGCCAGCAGCGTAGACAGATTGAGAAACACCATATATTTT. This chain uses TRBV7-2 with TRBJ1-3, with D possibly TRBD1 on 5 matching bases. The CDR3 spans 14 residues. V was clipped by 5 bases and J by 5 bases, with 13 bases between them. The germline V gene encodes CDR1 SGHTA and CDR2 FQGNSA. Full variable domain (remainder filled in from reference TRBV7-2 and TRBJ1-3): GAGVSQSPSNKVTEKGKDVELRCDPISGHTALYWYRQSLGQGLEFLIYFQGNSAPDKSGLPSDRFSAERTGGSVSTLTIQRTQQEDSAVYLCASSVDRLRNTIYFGEGSWLTVV.

The chain carries TRBV5-6 and TRBJ2-6; D is unclear. The CDR3 has 15 amino acids. The germline V gene encodes CDR1 SGHDT and CDR2 YYEEEE. Trimming stripped 3 bases from V and 0 bases from J, with 7 bases between. CDR3 bases: TGTGCCAGCAGCTCTAAAACCTCTGGGGCCAACGTCCTGACTTTC. It encodes CASSSKTSGANVLTF.

This clonotype was seen a few times. V gene TRBV28 combines with J gene TRBJ1-3; D remains unclear. V was pared by 0 bases and J by 0 bases, with 9 bases between. CDR3 length: 16 amino acids. Germline V lookup: CDR1 MDHEN, CDR2 SYDVKM. CDR3 protein: CASSLWGVSSGNTIYF. The CDR3 coding sequence is TGTGCCAGCAGTTTATGGGGCGTGAGCTCTGGAAACACCATATATTTT.

This clonotype was found many times. V and J are TRBV9 and TRBJ1-1; D is unclear. The CDR3 covers 12 residues. The V gene's germline CDR1 is SGDLS and CDR2 YYNGEE. Trimming shortened V by 3 bases and J by 5 bases, and 8 bases separated the two germline ends. The CDR3 bases are TGTGCCAGCAGCGCGGTCGAAACTGAAGCTTTCTTT. Translated: CASSAVETEAFF.

Only a few counts were recorded for this clonotype. V is TRBV7-9 and J is TRBJ2-3; no clear D. This CDR3 has 16 residues. Trimming took off 2 bases at V and 2 bases at J, with 14 bases between the two ends. Germline CDR1 reads SEHNR; CDR2 reads FQNEAQ (reference sequence). CDR3 region: CASSLFGSIDTDTQYF. The DNA for the CDR3 is TGTGCCAGCAGCTTATTCGGGTCGATCGACACAGATACGCAGTATTTT.

This chain links TRBV3-1 with TRBJ2-7; D gene ambiguous. The germline V gene encodes CDR1 LGHDT and CDR2 YNNKEL (reference sequence). This CDR3 is 15 amino acids long. Trimming removed 0 bases at V and 6 bases at J, with 15 bases between. DNA of the CDR3: TGTGCCAGCAGCCAAGATAGGGTAAGGGAATGCGAGCAGTACTTC. This gives the protein CASSQDRVRECEQYF.

V is TRBV6-7 and J is TRBJ1-4, with D tentatively TRBD1 (5 bases). TRBV6-7 is recorded as an ORF, its role being uncertain. The CDR3 contains 17 residues. V shed 0 bases and J shed 8 bases, with 19 bases lying between them. Here the CDR3 reads CASSYSTKAGPEEKLFF. CDR3 DNA: TGTGCCAGCAGTTACTCCACCAAGGCAGGGCCGGAAGAAAAACTGTTTTTT.

The V call is TRBV12-3 or TRBV12-4, the J call TRBJ1-5; D not certain. The V gene lost 5 bases and the J gene lost 4 bases, with 3 bases spanning the gap. This CDR3 has 11 residues. The CDR3 spells CASSINQPQHF. The DNA for the CDR3 is TGTGCCAGCAGTATTAATCAGCCCCAGCATTTT.

V and J are TRBV2 and TRBJ1-5, with no clear D. Trimming took 8 bases from V and 2 from J, leaving 13 bases between them. The germline V gene encodes CDR1 SNHLY and CDR2 FYNNEI. CDR3 length equals 14 residues. In nucleotides, the CDR3 is TGTGCCAGCGTCGGGCAGAATGGCAATCAGCCCCAGCATTTT. This translates into CASVGQNGNQPQHF.

The chain is built from TRBV10-3 and TRBJ2-7, with TRBD2 matching 10 bases. V dropped 3 bases and J dropped 3; count of bases not matched to a gene: 5. The length of the CDR3 is 15 residues. Germline lookup yields CDR1 ENHRY and CDR2 SYGVKD. Written as DNA, the CDR3 is TGTGCCATCAGTGAAGATAGCGGGGGGAGCTACGAGCAGTACGTC. Amino acids: CAISEDSGGSYEQYV.

The chain is built from TRBV20-1 and TRBJ2-3; D is unclear. The V gene's germline CDR1 is DFQATT and CDR2 SNEGSKA (reference sequence). CDR3 size: 11 residues. Deletions cut 5 bases from V and 9 bases from J, with 12 bases between. The CDR3: CSALPQRTQYF. The CDR3 DNA sequence: TGCAGTGCTCTACCCCAGAGGACGCAGTATTTT.

The chain combines TRBV10-3 with TRBJ2-3; perhaps TRBD1 as D (6 bases). The length of the CDR3 is 14 residues. Trimming took 10 bases from V and 2 from J, leaving 16 bases between them. Germline V gene sequence: CDR1 ENHRY, CDR2 SYGVKD. CDR3 amino acids: CATKWGPNTDTQYF. CDR3 in DNA: TGTGCCACCAAGTGGGGGCCGAACACAGATACGCAGTATTTT.

There are a few counts of this clonotype. This chain links TRBV19 with TRBJ1-1, with D possibly TRBD1 on 5 matching bases. The germline gives CDR1 LNHDA, CDR2 SQIVND (reference sequence). The CDR3 loop spans 13 amino acids. The V gene lost 3 bases and the J gene lost 6 bases, with 11 bases spanning the gap. The CDR3 region is CASSIRAGAEAFF. The CDR3 DNA reads TGTGCCAGTAGTATCAGGGCTGGCGCTGAAGCTTTCTTT. The full variable domain, with the rest looked up from reference TRBV19 and TRBJ1-1, is DGGITQSPKYLFRKEGQNVTLSCEQNLNHDAMYWYRQDPGQGLRLIYYSQIVNDFQKGDIAEGYSVSREKKESFPLTVTSAQKNPTAFYLCASSIRAGAEAFFGQGTRLTVV.

J is TRBJ1-2 and V is TRBV7-3; D may be TRBD1 (5 bases). The CDR3 has 13 residues. Germline V lookup: CDR1 SGHTA, CDR2 FQGTGA. V shed 6 bases and J shed 7 bases, with 15 bases lying between them. The CDR3 spells CASRFDSLSGYTF. The CDR3 DNA sequence: TGTGCCAGCAGGTTCGACAGTTTATCTGGCTACACCTTC.

This clonotype was recorded a few times. The chain links TRBV5-5 to TRBJ2-3; 10 bases agree with TRBD2. CDR3 length: 16 residues. With 0 bases clipped from V and 7 bases from J, the junction kept 8 bases outside the gene matches. CDR1 SGHKS and CDR2 YYEKEE come from the germline V gene (reference sequence). CDR3 nucleotides: TGTGCCAGCAGCTTGGCCCCGGGACTAGCGATATATACGCAGTATTTT. This gives the protein CASSLAPGLAIYTQYF.

The rearrangement joins TRBV7-9 to TRBJ2-7, with 7 positions matching TRBD1. V lost 5 bases to trimming and J lost 2 bases; unmatched junction nucleotides: 12. The germline V gene has CDR1 SEHNR and CDR2 FQNEAQ (reference sequence). This CDR3 has 16 residues. The CDR3 sequence: CASSESLRQGAYEQYF. The CDR3 nucleotides are TGTGCCAGCAGCGAGAGCCTTCGACAGGGCGCCTACGAGCAGTACTTC.